Below, 8 T cell receptor beta chains from the same sample are listed, as sequenced in a study of OX40 agonist ivuxolimab in advanced cancers. Only in-frame clones appear in the TCRdb table, and some are missing; sequencing was by immunoSEQ multiplex PCR. The sample consists of 80,000 or so clones, 85% of them appearing once. The sequences come from CD4+ or CD8+ T cells sorted from blood, collected in a trial of the OX40 agonist ivuxolimab. The receptor set was obtained from an adult with an advanced solid tumor such as melanoma, head and neck, liver or kidney cancer.

The chain uses TRBV7-3 and TRBJ2-3; 10 bases are a match to TRBD1. The V and J ends lost 5 bases and 0 bases, in that order; junction bases with no gene match: 2. Germline CDR1 is SGHTA and CDR2 is FQGTGA. This CDR3 region has 15 residues. This chain's CDR3 is CASSADRGSTDTQYF. CDR3 bases: TGTGCCAGCAGCGCGGACAGGGGGAGCACAGATACGCAGTATTTT.

This clone was counted a single time. The V and J genes are TRBV7-2 and TRBJ1-2; possible D gene TRBD1, 6 bases. Trimming took 1 base from V and 4 from J, leaving 10 bases between them. The CDR3 contains 14 residues. CDR1 and CDR2 (germline): SGHTA, FQGNSA. The CDR3 region has the DNA TGTGCCAGCAGCTTAGACGGGGGCGCCTATGGCTACACCTTC. The encoded protein is CASSLDGGAYGYTF.

V usage is TRBV29-1 and J usage is TRBJ2-1; 9 positions match TRBD2. The CDR3 contains 16 residues. The V gene end was trimmed by 6 bases and the J gene end by 1 base; junction bases not matched to a gene: 10. Germline V gene lookup returns CDR1 SQVTM and CDR2 ANQGSEA. CDR3 coding DNA: TGCAGCGTCCGTAGCGGGGGAGCAGCTTCCTACAATGAGCAGTTCTTC. Its protein is CSVRSGGAASYNEQFF.

This chain uses TRBV27 with TRBJ1-5, with D unresolved. The CDR3 covers 14 residues. Germline loops: CDR1 MNHEY, CDR2 SMNVEV (reference sequence). Trimming took off 4 bases at V and 0 bases at J, with 7 bases between the two ends. The CDR3 nucleotides are TGTGCCAGCAGTTGGACTTATAGCAATCAGCCCCAGCATTTT. Protein: CASSWTYSNQPQHF.

The chain joins TRBV6-5 to TRBJ2-1; 11 nucleotides match TRBD1. The CDR3 is made up of 13 amino acids. Trimming took 10 bases from V and 6 from J; bases not matched to a gene: 5. The germline V gene has CDR1 MNHEY and CDR2 SVGAGI. CDR3 in amino acids: CATIGTGGNEQFF. For the CDR3, the DNA is TGTGCCACCATAGGGACAGGGGGCAATGAGCAGTTCTTC.

This clone was seen more than once but under ten times. The chain links TRBV19 to TRBJ2-1, with no clear D. Per the germline V gene, CDR1 is LNHDA and CDR2 is SQIVND (reference sequence). Deletions cut 11 bases from V and 0 bases from J, with 11 bases between. CDR3 size: 13 residues. The CDR3 bases are TGTGCCGTTAAACGAAGCTCCTACAATGAGCAGTTCTTC. Protein: CAVKRSSYNEQFF.

V gene TRBV7-3 combines with J gene TRBJ2-1; tentative D call: TRBD1 (6 bases). The CDR3 spans 16 residues. In germline, CDR1 is SGHTA, CDR2 FQGTGA. Trimming left V 4 bases short and J 13 bases short, with 26 bases between. In DNA, the CDR3 is TGTGCCAGCAGCTACACAGGGACGTTGTCTGACAATGTCCAGTTCTTC. It translates to CASSYTGTLSDNVQFF.

V is TRBV5-6 and J is TRBJ1-1, with unresolved D. The ends were cut back, 0 bases at V and 10 bases at J, with 13 bases in the middle. This CDR3 has 13 residues. Germline V lookup: CDR1 SGHDT, CDR2 YYEEEE. CDR3 bases: TGTGCCAGCAGCTTGGGTCTCTCCGGAGGAGCTTTCTTT. Translation: CASSLGLSGGAFF.